One and the same sample provided the 14 T cell receptor beta chains below, sequenced in a study of Ad26.COV2.S vaccination and SARS-CoV-2 variants. Clones were sequenced by immunoSEQ multiplex PCR, and TCRdb holds only the in-frame ones, with some missing. The sample records about 350,000 clones, about 85% being singletons. Sample treatment: 15 to 20 received Ad26.COV2.S at low or high dose, single or two shots; roughly 5 received placebo; per-sample allocation not given. It was on day 63 after the first vaccine or placebo injection that samples were taken. The material was peripheral blood, obtained in a trial of Ad26.COV2.S vaccine versus placebo. All receptors come from a person between 18 and 65 years old who received the Ad26.COV2.S COVID-19 vaccine or a placebo.

The chain has TRBV10-3 and TRBJ2-2; unclear D gene. The V end lost 0 bases, the J end lost 1 base, and 12 bases lay between the germline ends. CDR3 size: 17 residues. CDR1 is ENHRY and CDR2 is SYGVKD in the germline V gene. The CDR3 coding sequence is TGTGCCATCAGTGAGTCATGGGATGGTGAGAACACCGGGGAGCTGTTTTTT. This codes for CAISESWDGENTGELFF.

The rearrangement joins TRBV28 to TRBJ1-1, with 9 bases fitting TRBD1. This CDR3 is built from 15 residues. Germline V gives CDR1 MDHEN, CDR2 SYDVKM. V lost 6 bases to trimming and J lost 0 bases; unmatched junction nucleotides: 5. CDR3 in amino acids: CASSPGQGMNTEAFF. The CDR3 DNA reads TGTGCCAGCAGCCCAGGACAGGGGATGAACACTGAAGCTTTCTTT.

The rearrangement joins TRBV6-1 to TRBJ1-5; 9 bases are a match to TRBD1. The CDR3 covers 19 residues. The junction had 14 bases not matched to a gene; V was cut back by 4 bases and J by 1 base. Germline V gives CDR1 MNHNS, CDR2 SASEGT. The CDR3 nucleotides are TGTGCCAGCAGTGGGGGCCGGGACAGGGCCCTTTTAAGCAATCAGCCCCAGCATTTT. Its translation is CASSGGRDRALLSNQPQHF.

This chain uses TRBV19 with TRBJ1-5; 7 bases fit TRBD1. The germline gives CDR1 LNHDA, CDR2 SQIVND (reference sequence). V lost 6 bases, J lost 2 bases, and 13 bases stayed unmatched. This CDR3 contains 17 residues. The CDR3 DNA reads TGTGCCAGTAGGTTTGGGCCAGGGGGTTGGGGCAATCAGCCCCAGCATTTT. This encodes CASRFGPGGWGNQPQHF.

This clone was recorded at least ten times. V and J are TRBV5-8 and TRBJ2-1, with TRBD2 matching 9 bases. After removal of 5 bases from V and 8 bases from J, the junction contained 11 bases not matched to a gene. This CDR3 contains 15 residues. CDR1 and CDR2 (germline): SGHTS, YDEGEE. This chain's CDR3 is CASRSLRLAGYEQFF. Here the CDR3 DNA reads TGTGCCAGCAGAAGCCTTAGGCTAGCGGGGTATGAGCAGTTCTTC.

The chain carries TRBV2 and TRBJ2-3, with D uncertain. This CDR3 comprises 12 residues. Trimming left V 6 bases short and J 4 bases short, with 8 bases between. CDR1 and CDR2 from the germline V gene are SNHLY and FYNNEI. The chain's CDR3 is CASRVMSDTQYF. DNA for the CDR3: TGTGCCAGCAGGGTGATGTCAGATACGCAGTATTTT.

This clone was found a few times. The CDR3, as DNA: TGTGCCAGCAGCCAAGATCTTGGCAGGGAGGGCTACACCTTC. Amino acid sequence: CASSQDLGREGYTF. The J gene is TRBJ1-2, the V gene TRBV3-1 (or the pseudogene TRBV3-2); a weak D match, TRBD1 (5 bases). From germline, CDR1 is LGHDT and CDR2 YNNKEL (reference sequence). The CDR3 consists of 14 residues. V dropped 0 bases and J dropped 8 bases, with 13 bases sitting between them.

This clone was picked up one time. The rearrangement uses TRBV18 and TRBJ2-7; 13 nucleotides match TRBD2. The germline V gene has CDR1 KGHSH and CDR2 LQKENI. J gave up 5 bases and V 4 bases, and 2 bases lay outside the gene matches. The CDR3 is 14 amino acids. CDR3 DNA: TGTGCCAGCTCACTAGGACTAGCGGGAGACGAGCAGTACTTC. Residues: CASSLGLAGDEQYF. Looking up the rest from reference TRBV18 and TRBJ2-7 gives the full variable domain: NAGVMQNPRHLVRRRGQEARLRCSPMKGHSHVYWYRQLPEEGLKFMVYLQKENIIDESGMPKERFSAEFPKEGPSILRIQQVVRGDSAAYFCASSLGLAGDEQYFGPGTRLTVT.

V usage is TRBV2 and J usage is TRBJ2-1; TRBD2 aligns across 13 bases. V dropped 4 bases and J dropped 5; count of bases not matched to a gene: 2. This CDR3 has 15 residues. The germline V gene encodes CDR1 SNHLY and CDR2 FYNNEI. For the CDR3, the DNA is TGTGCCAGCAGTGGGACTAGCGGGGGAAACAATGAGCAGTTCTTC. It translates to CASSGTSGGNNEQFF. Combining the CDR3 with reference TRBV2 and TRBJ2-1 gives the whole variable domain EPEVTQTPSHQVTQMGQEVILRCVPISNHLYFYWYRQILGQKVEFLVSFYNNEISEKSEIFDDQFSVERPDGSNFTLKIRSTKLEDSAMYFCASSGTSGGNNEQFFGPGTRLTVL.

The chain joins TRBV18 to TRBJ2-1; TRBD1 agrees at 11 bases. CDR1 KGHSH and CDR2 LQKENI come from the germline V gene. The V segment lost 3 bases and the J segment 6 bases; nucleotides outside the gene matches: 4. The CDR3 has 15 amino acids. The CDR3 is CASSPGDRGFNEQFF. As DNA, the CDR3 is TGTGCCAGCTCACCTGGGGACAGGGGGTTCAATGAGCAGTTCTTC.

This rearrangement joins TRBV5-1 to TRBJ2-7; D uncertain. This CDR3 is built from 16 residues. Germline-derived CDR1 and CDR2 are SGHRS and YFSETQ. V lost 4 bases and J lost 2, with 19 bases in between. DNA for the CDR3: TGCGCCAGCAGCGTCACTCGACCCCAAACGACCTACGAGCAGTACTTC. Translated: CASSVTRPQTTYEQYF.

This chain joins TRBV6-4 and TRBJ2-2, with D unresolved. The ends were cut back, 7 bases at V and 13 bases at J, with 13 bases in the middle. CDR3 length: 11 amino acids. Germline V gene data show CDR1 as MRHNA and CDR2 as SNTAGT. CDR3 region: CASITPGGLFF. In nucleotides, the CDR3 is TGTGCCAGCATAACTCCCGGTGGGCTGTTTTTT.

This chain uses TRBV29-1 with TRBJ1-1; TRBD1 aligns across 9 bases. V shed 6 bases and J 4 bases; nucleotides not matched to a gene: 21. This CDR3 has 18 amino acids. Per the germline V gene, CDR1 is SQVTM and CDR2 is ANQGSEA. CDR3 coding DNA: TGCAGCGTCCCATATTATGGGACAGGGAGGAGATTGGGCACTGAAGCTTTCTTT. It specifies CSVPYYGTGRRLGTEAFF.

About this clone itself: Other DNA variants within this sample encode the same CDR3. CDR3 nucleotide sequence: TGTGCCAGCAGCTTGGGCGGGGGGACGAATGAGCAGTTCTTC. It is translated as CASSLGGGTNEQFF. The chain has TRBV7-2 and TRBJ2-1, with 8 bases lining up with TRBD2. V shed 3 bases, J shed 7 bases, and the junction held 5 bases outside the gene matches. This CDR3 is built from 14 residues. Germline values: CDR1 SGHTA, CDR2 FQGNSA.